This TCR beta chain comes out of a study of cytomegalovirus exposure and HLA in healthy donors. Findings and limits, study-wide: When analyzed later, a missense DCLRE1C variant was found to be linked to TCR beta V- and J-gene trimming. Some V segments, TRBV6-2 and TRBV6-3 among them, were indistinguishable and were therefore excluded.

13 Jbeta primers and 60 Vbeta primers were used for the PCR. Per the authors' pipeline: In a later analysis, the count reached 80 million or so unique TCR beta chains, with about 12 million shared. TCRdb's copy holds only in-frame clones and misses some; the assay was immunoSEQ multiplex PCR. For V, J and clone size, that table is used; D and trimming come from the DNA. Of fewer than 200,000 clones in the sample, roughly 87% are singletons; the top ten hold more than 1.5%. As for this clone: Its antigen is not known.

This CDR3 is 15 amino acids long. Between the trimmed V and J ends, which lost 1 base and 2 bases, there was a span of 6 bases. The germline gives CDR1 SGHTA, CDR2 FQGNSA. The TCR sequence derives from a man aged 45 to 65 in good health and CMV-seronegative. The chain couples TRBV7-2 to TRBJ2-6; the D gene is possibly TRBD1 (5 bases). Material for sequencing was PBMCs. The CDR3 is CASSLVGPGANVLTF. CDR3 nucleotide sequence: TGTGCCAGCAGCTTAGTGGGGCCTGGGGCCAACGTCCTGACTTTC. Full variable domain (rest looked up from reference TRBV7-2 and TRBJ2-6): GAGVSQSPSNKVTEKGKDVELRCDPISGHTALYWYRQSLGQGLEFLIYFQGNSAPDKSGLPSDRFSAERTGGSVSTLTIQRTQQEDSAVYLCASSLVGPGANVLTFGAGSRLTVL.